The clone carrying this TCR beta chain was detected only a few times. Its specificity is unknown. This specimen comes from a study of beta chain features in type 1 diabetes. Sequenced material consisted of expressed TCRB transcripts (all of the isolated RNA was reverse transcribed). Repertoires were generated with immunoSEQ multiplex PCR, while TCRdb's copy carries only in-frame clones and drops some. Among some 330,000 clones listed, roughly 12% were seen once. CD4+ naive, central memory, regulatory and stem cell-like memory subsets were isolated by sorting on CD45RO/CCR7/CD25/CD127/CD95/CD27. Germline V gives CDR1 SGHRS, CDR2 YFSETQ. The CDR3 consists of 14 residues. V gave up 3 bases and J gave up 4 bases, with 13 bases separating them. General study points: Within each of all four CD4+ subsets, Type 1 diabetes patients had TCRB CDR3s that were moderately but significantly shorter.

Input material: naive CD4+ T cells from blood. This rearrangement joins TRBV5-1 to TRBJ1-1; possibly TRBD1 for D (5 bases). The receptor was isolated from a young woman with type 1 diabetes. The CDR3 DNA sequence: TGCGCCAGCAGCTCGACAGCCCTAGGCACTGAAGCTTTCTTT. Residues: CASSSTALGTEAFF.